This is a list of T cell receptor beta chains from one sample in a study of blood T cell repertoires in COVID-19. Repertoires were generated with immunoSEQ multiplex PCR, while TCRdb's copy carries only in-frame clones and drops some. The table shows around 260,000 clones, with approximately 83% occurring only once. Sequencing was carried out using peripheral blood. Receptor source: a woman aged 50 to 60 who had recovered from COVID-19. Both conserved end residues are part of each CDR3. The D gene is left open where the match is weak. Expanded clones are given a class, and other clones once, few, many or no size at all.

length: 15
size: -
D: -
V: TRBV7-2
J: TRBJ2-3
DNA: TGTGCCAGCAGCCGCCTAAGTACGGGCACAGATACGCAGTATTTT
CDR3: CASSRLSTGTDTQYF

length: 14
size: -
D: TRBD1
V: TRBV30
J: TRBJ1-5
DNA: TGTGCCTGGAGTGTAGTGACAGGGGGGTGGCCCCAGCATTTT
CDR3: CAWSVVTGGWPQHF

length: 15
size: -
D: -
V: TRBV9
J: TRBJ2-5
DNA: TGTGCCAGCAGCGAGCGATTCGGAAGTGTTGAGACCCAGTACTTC
CDR3: CASSERFGSVETQYF

length: 16
size: once
D: -
V: TRBV4-2
J: TRBJ2-7
DNA: TGTGCCAGCAGCCAGAGTGGGGATTTAGGGGCATACGAGCAGTACTTC
CDR3: CASSQSGDLGAYEQYF

length: 12
size: -
D: TRBD1
V: TRBV29-1
J: TRBJ2-5
DNA: TGCAGCGTGAACAGGGGGCCAGAGACCCAGTACTTC
CDR3: CSVNRGPETQYF

length: 14
size: -
D: TRBD2
V: TRBV7-8
J: TRBJ2-7
DNA: TGTGCCAGCAGCCCCTTAGCGGGGGCCTACGAGCAGTACTTC
CDR3: CASSPLAGAYEQYF

length: 13
size: -
D: -
V: TRBV3-1/TRBV3-2
J: TRBJ1-2
DNA: TGTGCCAGCAGCCCTAGGACTGAAAATGGCTACACCTTC
CDR3: CASSPRTENGYTF

length: 18
size: -
D: TRBD2
V: TRBV6-2/TRBV6-3
J: TRBJ2-3
DNA: TGTGCCAGCAGTTACTCCCAATTACTAGCGGGAGGAGGAGATACGCAGTATTTT
CDR3: CASSYSQLLAGGGDTQYF

length: 16
size: -
D: TRBD1
V: TRBV15
J: TRBJ1-4
DNA: TGTGCCACCAGCAGAGACCGCCAGGGGGCTGGGGAAAAACTGTTTTTT
CDR3: CATSRDRQGAGEKLFF

length: 14
size: -
D: TRBD2
V: TRBV27
J: TRBJ2-3
DNA: TGTGCCAGCAGACCGGGACTAGTTACAGATACGCAGTATTTT
CDR3: CASRPGLVTDTQYF

length: 15
size: few
D: -
V: TRBV28
J: TRBJ2-3
DNA: TGTGCCAGCAGTAGCGCTAGCGCCTCCACAGATACGCAGTATTTT
CDR3: CASSSASASTDTQYF

length: 14
size: few
D: -
V: TRBV9
J: TRBJ2-1
DNA: TGTGCCAGCAGCGCCCCGGACAGCTACAATGAGCAGTTCTTC
CDR3: CASSAPDSYNEQFF

length: 14
size: -
D: TRBD1
V: TRBV28
J: TRBJ2-1
DNA: TGTGCCAGTAATACGGGACAGGACTACAATGAGCAGTTCTTC
CDR3: CASNTGQDYNEQFF

length: 13
size: -
D: TRBD2
V: TRBV6-5
J: TRBJ2-7
DNA: TGTGCCAGTAGCGGGAGGTACACTAGAGAGCAGTACTTC
CDR3: CASSGRYTREQYF

length: 13
size: -
D: -
V: TRBV29-1
J: TRBJ2-1
DNA: TGCAGCGTTGACAGGGGGGTTGACAATGAGCAGTTCTTC
CDR3: CSVDRGVDNEQFF

length: 15
size: -
D: TRBD1
V: TRBV6-5
J: TRBJ2-3
DNA: TGTGCCAGCAGCTCGACAGGGGGCTGGGGAGATACGCAGTATTTT
CDR3: CASSSTGGWGDTQYF

length: 15
size: few
D: TRBD1
V: TRBV18
J: TRBJ1-5
DNA: TGTGCCAGCTCACCAGGACAGGGCCTCCATCAGCCCCAGCATTTT
CDR3: CASSPGQGLHQPQHF

length: 15
size: -
D: TRBD2
V: TRBV14
J: TRBJ2-2
DNA: TGTGCCAGCAGCCCCCCGGGACTAGCTGGCGGGGAGCTGTTTTTT
CDR3: CASSPPGLAGGELFF

length: 17
size: -
D: -
V: TRBV21-1
J: TRBJ2-5
DNA: TGTGCCAGCAGCAAAGGGGCCCGAAGGGGGTGGTCCGAGACCCAGTACTTC
CDR3: CASSKGARRGWSETQYF

length: 17
size: -
D: TRBD2
V: TRBV7-2
J: TRBJ2-3
DNA: TGTGCCAGCAGCTTAGAACTGGGGAGGGCGAGAGCAGATACGCAGTATTTT
CDR3: CASSLELGRARADTQYF

length: 17
size: -
D: -
V: TRBV21-1
J: TRBJ2-5
DNA: -
CDR3: CASLRVAGAGNILAQYF

length: 11
size: -
D: -
V: TRBV11-2
J: TRBJ2-7
DNA: TGTGCCAGCAGCTTTAGCCCCGAGCAGTACTTC
CDR3: CASSFSPEQYF

length: 16
size: -
D: TRBD1
V: TRBV5-6
J: TRBJ1-1
DNA: TGTGCCAGCAGCCTAATCCCGGGACAGGTGGGGACTGAAGCTTTCTTT
CDR3: CASSLIPGQVGTEAFF

length: 13
size: -
D: -
V: TRBV28
J: TRBJ2-1
DNA: TGTGCCAGCAGTTCCCGGCTAGTCAATGAGCAGTTCTTC
CDR3: CASSSRLVNEQFF

length: 13
size: -
D: -
V: TRBV4-3
J: TRBJ2-2
DNA: TGCGCCAGCAGCCACAGGGTTACCGGGGAGCTGTTTTTT
CDR3: CASSHRVTGELFF

length: 14
size: -
D: TRBD1
V: TRBV27
J: TRBJ2-2
DNA: TGTGCCAGCAGCTCCGGGACAGGGGCCGGGGAGCTGTTTTTT
CDR3: CASSSGTGAGELFF

length: 16
size: few
D: TRBD1
V: TRBV30
J: TRBJ1-5
DNA: TGTGCCTGGACGCGGGGCCAGGGACAGGGGAGTCAGCCCCAGCATTTT
CDR3: CAWTRGQGQGSQPQHF

length: 15
size: -
D: TRBD1
V: TRBV3-1/TRBV3-2
J: TRBJ1-4
DNA: TGTGCCAGCAGCCAAAGGGGGGACAGGCGTGAAAAACTGTTTTTT
CDR3: CASSQRGDRREKLFF

length: 13
size: -
D: TRBD1
V: TRBV30
J: TRBJ1-1
DNA: TGTGCCTGGAAGACAGGGGTCCCATGGGAAGCTTTCTTT
CDR3: CAWKTGVPWEAFF

length: 14
size: -
D: TRBD2
V: TRBV5-1
J: TRBJ2-4
DNA: TGCGCCAGCAGGTCGCTAGCGGGGGAAAACATTCAGTACTTC
CDR3: CASRSLAGENIQYF

length: 13
size: -
D: -
V: TRBV11-3
J: TRBJ2-7
DNA: TGTGCCAGCAGCTCAGGGGATTCCTACGAGCAGTACTTC
CDR3: CASSSGDSYEQYF

length: 14
size: -
D: TRBD1
V: TRBV27
J: TRBJ1-3
DNA: TGTGCCAGCAGTTCGGGACAGGGGGGAAACACCATATATTTT
CDR3: CASSSGQGGNTIYF

length: 17
size: -
D: -
V: TRBV7-2
J: TRBJ2-3
DNA: TGTGCCAGCAGCCCAGGTTCCGGGCTAGCCAACACAGATACGCAGTATTTT
CDR3: CASSPGSGLANTDTQYF

length: 13
size: once
D: -
V: TRBV20-1
J: TRBJ1-3
DNA: TGCAGTGCTAGTAGACAGGATGGAAACACCATATATTTT
CDR3: CSASRQDGNTIYF

length: 13
size: once
D: TRBD1
V: TRBV4-2
J: TRBJ2-7
DNA: TGTGCCAGCAGCCAAGGGGACAGGGACGAGCAGTACTTC
CDR3: CASSQGDRDEQYF

length: 14
size: -
D: -
V: TRBV6-2/TRBV6-3
J: TRBJ2-2
DNA: TGTGCCAGCAGTTACTTCCTAGAGGCCGGGGAGCTGTTTTTT
CDR3: CASSYFLEAGELFF

length: 16
size: -
D: TRBD1
V: TRBV19
J: TRBJ2-5
DNA: TGTGCCAGTAGTTCCCGGGGACAGGGGTATTTCGAGACCCAGTACTTC
CDR3: CASSSRGQGYFETQYF